This T cell receptor (beta chain) was captured by sequencing in a study of blood T cell repertoires in COVID-19. Whole-study context: The analysed material was cDNA or gDNA that came from T cells, B-cell-depleted T cells, or PBMCs.

The CDR3 has 15 amino acids. Trimming cost V 4 bases and J 2 bases; bases outside gene matches: 5. CDR1 and CDR2 (germline): LNHDA, SQIVND (reference sequence). Methods used by the authors: How many nucleated cells were present was estimated from reference gene primer amplification. Generated by immunoSEQ multiplex PCR, the TCRdb table keeps only in-frame clones and is missing some. That table supplies the V and J calls and clone size; D and trimming were determined from the DNA. The sample yields under 60,000 clones, over 85% seen once. The sequencing sample was made of peripheral blood. V is TRBV19 and J is TRBJ2-7; 10 nucleotides align to TRBD2. This TCR was recovered from a woman older than 75 with acute or convalescent COVID-19. The CDR3 protein is CASSTLAGAAYEQYF. The CDR3 DNA is TGTGCCAGTAGTACTCTAGCGGGGGCCGCCTACGAGCAGTACTTC.